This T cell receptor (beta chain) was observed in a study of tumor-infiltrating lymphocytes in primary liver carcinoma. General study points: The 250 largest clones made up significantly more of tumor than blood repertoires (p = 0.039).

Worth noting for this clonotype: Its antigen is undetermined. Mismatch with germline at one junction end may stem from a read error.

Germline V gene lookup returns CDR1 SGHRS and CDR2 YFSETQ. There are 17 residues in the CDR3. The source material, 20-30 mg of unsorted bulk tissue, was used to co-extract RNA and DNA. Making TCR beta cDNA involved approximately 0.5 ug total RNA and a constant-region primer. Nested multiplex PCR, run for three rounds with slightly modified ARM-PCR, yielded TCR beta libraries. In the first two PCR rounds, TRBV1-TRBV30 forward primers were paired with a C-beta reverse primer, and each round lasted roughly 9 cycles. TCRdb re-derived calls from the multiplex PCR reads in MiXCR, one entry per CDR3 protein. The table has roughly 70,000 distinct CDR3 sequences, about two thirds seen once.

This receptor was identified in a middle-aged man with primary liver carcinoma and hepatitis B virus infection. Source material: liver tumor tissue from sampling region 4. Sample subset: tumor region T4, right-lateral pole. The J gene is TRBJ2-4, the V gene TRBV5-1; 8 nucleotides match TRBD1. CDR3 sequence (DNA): TGCGCCAACAGCGTCCTCCCCCCGACAGGGGTCAAAAACATTCAGTATTTC. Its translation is CANSVLPPTGVKNIQYF.